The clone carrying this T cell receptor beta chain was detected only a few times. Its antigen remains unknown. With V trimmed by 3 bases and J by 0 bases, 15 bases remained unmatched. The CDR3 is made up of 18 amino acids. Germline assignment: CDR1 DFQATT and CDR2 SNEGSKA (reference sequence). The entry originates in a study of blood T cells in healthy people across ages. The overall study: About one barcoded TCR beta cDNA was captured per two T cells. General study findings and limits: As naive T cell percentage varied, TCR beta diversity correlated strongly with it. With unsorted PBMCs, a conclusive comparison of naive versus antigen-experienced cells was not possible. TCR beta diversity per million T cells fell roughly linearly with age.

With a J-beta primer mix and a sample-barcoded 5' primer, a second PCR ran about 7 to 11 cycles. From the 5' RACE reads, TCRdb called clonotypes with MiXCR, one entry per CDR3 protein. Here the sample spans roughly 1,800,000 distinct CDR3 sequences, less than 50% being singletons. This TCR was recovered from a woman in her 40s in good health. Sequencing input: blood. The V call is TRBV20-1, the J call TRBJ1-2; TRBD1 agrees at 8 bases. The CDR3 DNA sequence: TGCAGTGCTAGCTTTCTTCGGGACAGGTTTAACTCTAACTATGGCTACACCTTC. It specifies CSASFLRDRFNSNYGYTF.